The rows below give T cell receptor beta chains drawn from one sample of a study of T cell clones after liver transplantation. The repertoire was sequenced with immunoSEQ multiplex PCR; TCRdb's copy has only in-frame clones and lacks some. Of tens of thousands of clones listed, approximately 86% are singletons. The material was CD4+ T cells from blood, obtained 24 months after liver transplant. These TCRs come from a human patient who received a liver transplant. Part of the T cells may come from the graft donor. The CDR3 runs from the conserved cysteine through the conserved F or W. D genes are given only for firm matches. Part of the rows lack a size; the others show once, few, many or a class for expanded clones.

D gene	clone size	V gene	J gene	CDR3 DNA	CDR3 protein
NA	NA	TRBV5-6	TRBJ2-1	TGTGCCAGCAGCTCCACGACGGGCAATGAGCAGTTCTTC	CASSSTTGNEQFF
NA	NA	TRBV6-6	TRBJ2-7	TGTGCCAGCAGACAGGTGACATCGAGCTCCTACGAGCAGTACTTC	CASRQVTSSSYEQYF
TRBD1	once	TRBV7-6	TRBJ2-7	TGTGCCAGCAGCTCGGGGACAGTCTACACCTCCGAGCAGTACTTC	CASSSGTVYTSEQYF
TRBD2	NA	TRBV19	TRBJ2-5	TGTGCCAGTAGTTTATGGACTAGCGGGCGGCAAGAGACCCAGTACTTC	CASSLWTSGRQETQYF
NA	once	TRBV7-3	TRBJ2-2	TGTGCCAGCAGCTCCCGGGGGACGAACACCGGGGAGCTGTTTTTT	CASSSRGTNTGELFF
NA	NA	TRBV11-3	TRBJ1-2	TGTGCCAGCCGGGGGAGGGATAGAGGCTACACCTTC	CASRGRDRGYTF
TRBD1	few	TRBV29-1	TRBJ1-5	TGCAGCGTTGGAACGGGACAGGGTAACAATCAGCCCCAGCATTTT	CSVGTGQGNNQPQHF
NA	NA	TRBV7-9	TRBJ1-5	TGTGCCAGCACCGGGACGGGGGGTCCTCAGCCCCAGCATTTT	CASTGTGGPQPQHF
NA	NA	TRBV7-9	TRBJ2-7	TGTGCCAGCAGCTTGACCATGTGGGAGCAGTACTTC	CASSLTMWEQYF
TRBD1	NA	TRBV27	TRBJ1-5	TGTGCCAGCAGTTCGGGCGGAAAACACAGGGGGCAAAGCCAGCCCCAGCATTTT	CASSSGGKHRGQSQPQHF
TRBD1	NA	TRBV18	TRBJ2-3	TGTGCCAGCTCCTCGGGACAGTACCCAGATACGCAGTATTTT	CASSSGQYPDTQYF
TRBD1	few	TRBV19	TRBJ1-2	TGTGCCAGTAAACAGGGGCCTAACTATGGCTACACCTTC	CASKQGPNYGYTF
NA	NA	TRBV6-5	TRBJ2-1	TGTGCCAGCAGTACAGGGTGGGACCGGGATGAGCAGTTCTTC	CASSTGWDRDEQFF
TRBD2	once	TRBV6-6	TRBJ2-7	TGTGCCAGCAGTCAACGGGCTAGCGGGACCTACGAGCAGTACTTC	CASSQRASGTYEQYF
NA	NA	TRBV18	TRBJ1-1	TGTGCCAGCTCACCCAGACAGGACAAGGAAGCTTTCTTT	CASSPRQDKEAFF
NA	NA	TRBV19	TRBJ1-2	TGTGCCAGTAGTTCGGGGAACTATGGCTACACCTTC	CASSSGNYGYTF
TRBD1	once	TRBV5-1	TRBJ2-1	TGCGCCAGCAGCCCCCTCGGGACAGGATATGAGCAGTTCTTC	CASSPLGTGYEQFF
TRBD1	NA	TRBV6-5	TRBJ1-1	TGTGCCAGCAGTTCCCCGACAGGGTCGAGTTACACTGAAGCTTTCTTT	CASSSPTGSSYTEAFF
TRBD2	NA	TRBV5-1	TRBJ2-5	TGCGCCAGCAGCTTGGCGCTAGCGGGAGGTGAGACCCAGTACTTC	CASSLALAGGETQYF
NA	NA	TRBV6-6	TRBJ1-2	TGTGCCAGCAGTTACGAGGACTATGGCTACACCTTC	CASSYEDYGYTF
NA	NA	TRBV5-1	TRBJ2-4	TGCGCCAGCAGCTTGGATACAGGACGAGCCAAAAACATTCAGTACTTC	CASSLDTGRAKNIQYF
TRBD1	NA	TRBV7-9	TRBJ1-4	TGTGCCAGCAGCCCGGACAGGCCTACTAATGAAAAACTGTTTTTT	CASSPDRPTNEKLFF
NA	NA	TRBV27	TRBJ1-4	TGTGCCAGCAGTTTATCGCGCAGGGGAGATGAAAAACTGTTTTTT	CASSLSRRGDEKLFF
NA	NA	TRBV7-9	TRBJ2-3	TGTGCCAGCAGCTTAGGGGGGGCAACCACAGATACGCAGTATTTT	CASSLGGATTDTQYF
TRBD1	NA	TRBV9	TRBJ2-3	TGTGCCAGCAGTATGCTCGGACAGGGGGCGAGGACAGATACGCAGTATTTT	CASSMLGQGARTDTQYF
NA	NA	TRBV6-6	TRBJ1-4	TGTGCCAGCACCTCAGAGGGAGGGATCAATGAAAAACTGTTTTTT	CASTSEGGINEKLFF
TRBD2	NA	TRBV2	TRBJ2-3	TGTGCCAGCAGTGAAGGACTAGCGTCAGATACGCAGTATTTT	CASSEGLASDTQYF
NA	NA	TRBV11-2	TRBJ2-7	TGTGCCAGCAGCTCGGGGACATTCTACGAGCAGTACTTC	CASSSGTFYEQYF
TRBD2	NA	TRBV14	TRBJ2-7	TGTGCCAGCAGCCCAAGAGGAGGGACTAGCGGTGACGAGCAGTACTTC	CASSPRGGTSGDEQYF
NA	NA	TRBV2	TRBJ1-6	TGTGCCAGCAGTGAATACCGGCTCAATAATTCACCCCTCCACTTT	CASSEYRLNNSPLHF
NA	NA	TRBV7-8	TRBJ2-7	TGTGCCTCCCAAGGGGCTCCTTCCTACGAGCAGTACTTC	CASQGAPSYEQYF
TRBD1	NA	TRBV2	TRBJ2-7	TGTGCCAGCGGGGACCCGGGGACAGGGGGGTACGAGCAGTACTTC	CASGDPGTGGYEQYF
NA	NA	TRBV7-2	TRBJ2-1	TGTGCCAGCAGCTTACCGGGGGCCCAGAATGAGCAGTTCTTC	CASSLPGAQNEQFF
NA	NA	TRBV29-1	TRBJ2-7	TGCAGCGTTGGGCCTCCCAGTGGGTCCTACGAGCAGTACTTC	CSVGPPSGSYEQYF
TRBD1	NA	TRBV29-1	TRBJ2-5	TGCAGCGGGGCGACAGGGGGAGAGACCCAGTACTTC	CSGATGGETQYF
TRBD1	few	TRBV7-2	TRBJ2-1	TGTGCCAGCACGCCGGGACAGAGATACAATGAGCAGTTCTTC	CASTPGQRYNEQFF
TRBD1	NA	TRBV7-9	TRBJ2-1	TGTGCCAGCGCTGGACAGGGAAACAATGAGCAGTTCTTC	CASAGQGNNEQFF
TRBD1	NA	TRBV15	TRBJ2-1	TGTGCCACCAGCAGAGACTGGACAGGCTCCTACAATGAGCAGTTCTTC	CATSRDWTGSYNEQFF
TRBD1	NA	TRBV29-1	TRBJ2-2	TGCAGCGTTGGAGAGACAGGGCTCGGGGAGCTGTTTTTT	CSVGETGLGELFF
TRBD1	once	TRBV5-6	TRBJ2-7	TGTGCCAGCAGCACGGGACAGTTCTCCTACGAGCAGTACTTC	CASSTGQFSYEQYF
NA	NA	TRBV28	TRBJ1-2	TGTGCCAGCTCCAAGGGGGGTGGCTACACCTTC	CASSKGGGYTF
TRBD1	NA	TRBV11-1	TRBJ2-7	TGTGCCAGCAGCTTAGCACTGGGACAGGGACGTTACGAGCAGTACTTC	CASSLALGQGRYEQYF
NA	NA	TRBV5-5	TRBJ1-5	TGTGCCAGCAGCTTGAGAGGGGCGGATCAGCCCCAGCATTTT	CASSLRGADQPQHF
NA	NA	TRBV2	TRBJ2-1	TGTGCCAGCAGTGGACGGTCTAGCGCAGACAATGAGCAGTTCTTC	CASSGRSSADNEQFF
TRBD2	NA	TRBV7-6	TRBJ2-3	TGTGCCAGGACTGTATGTGGATGGACTAGCGGGTTCGGTTGGTATTTT	CARTVCGWTSGFGWYF
NA	NA	TRBV19	TRBJ2-2	TGTGCCAGTATGTCCGACACCGGGGAGCTGTTTTTT	CASMSDTGELFF
NA	NA	TRBV7-2	TRBJ1-6	TGTGCCAGCAGCGCTCGCTCTCTCCAAGGCTCGAATAATTCACCCCTCCACTTT	CASSARSLQGSNNSPLHF
NA	NA	TRBV7-9	TRBJ2-3	TGTGCCGGTGAGACATCAGATACGCAGTATTTT	CAGETSDTQYF
TRBD1	NA	TRBV30	TRBJ1-1	TGTGCCTGGAGTCCGATTACAGGGGCGAGGGCTTTCTTT	CAWSPITGARAFF
NA	NA	TRBV10-3	TRBJ1-5	TGTGCCACCGGAGCGGGAAGTGGTCAGCCCCAGCATTTT	CATGAGSGQPQHF
NA	NA	TRBV4-1	TRBJ2-7	TGCGCCAGCAGCCACGGCCGGGCCCTGGGTCCCACCTACGAGCAGTACTTC	CASSHGRALGPTYEQYF
NA	NA	TRBV7-6	TRBJ1-3	TGTGCCAGCAGCTCGTACAGGGACAACTCTGGAAACACCATATATTTT	CASSSYRDNSGNTIYF
TRBD1	NA	TRBV10-3	TRBJ1-2	TGTGCCATCCGAGGGACAGAGATGGATGGCTACACCTTC	CAIRGTEMDGYTF
TRBD1	NA	TRBV19	TRBJ1-4	TGTGCCAGTAGTACCTCCGACAGGGCAACTAATGAAAAACTGTTTTTT	CASSTSDRATNEKLFF
TRBD2	NA	TRBV19	TRBJ2-7	TGTGCCAGTAGTCCGAGGACTAGCGGGGGGGCCGGCGAGCAGTACTTC	CASSPRTSGGAGEQYF
TRBD1	NA	TRBV6-1	TRBJ2-5	TGTGCCAGCAGTGTACGACAGGGATTCTCGAAAGAGACCCAGTACTTC	CASSVRQGFSKETQYF
NA	NA	TRBV7-8	TRBJ1-2	TGTGCCAGCAGCACAAGGACAAGGACTAACTATGGCTACACCTTC	CASSTRTRTNYGYTF